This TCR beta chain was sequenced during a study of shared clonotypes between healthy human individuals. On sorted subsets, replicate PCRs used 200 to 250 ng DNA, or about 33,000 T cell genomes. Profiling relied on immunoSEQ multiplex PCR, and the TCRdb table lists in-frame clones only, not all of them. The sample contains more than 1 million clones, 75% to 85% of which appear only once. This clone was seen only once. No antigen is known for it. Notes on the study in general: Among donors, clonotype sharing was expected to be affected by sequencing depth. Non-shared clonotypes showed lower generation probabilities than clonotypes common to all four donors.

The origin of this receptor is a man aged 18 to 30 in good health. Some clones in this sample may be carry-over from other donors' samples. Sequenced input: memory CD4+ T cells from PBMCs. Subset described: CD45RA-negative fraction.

The CDR3 bases are TGTGCCAGCCGAGGCGGGCCCACGAGCTACAATGAGCAGTTCTTC. Encoded protein: CASRGGPTSYNEQFF. The genes are TRBV7-8 and TRBJ2-1; maybe TRBD2 (5 bases). CDR1 and CDR2 from the germline V gene are SGHVS and FQNEAQ. Trimming left V 8 bases short and J 3 bases short, with 17 bases between. The length of the CDR3 is 15 residues. The full variable domain, with the rest looked up from reference TRBV7-8 and TRBJ2-1, is GAGVSQSPRYKVAKRGQDVALRCDPISGHVSLFWYQQALGQGPEFLTYFQNEAQLDKSGLPSDRFFAERPEGSVSTLKIQRTQQEDSAVYLCASRGGPTSYNEQFFGPGTRLTVL.